This T cell receptor (beta chain) was obtained from a study of T cells expressing NK-cell markers. Across the whole study: Repertoires of TCR beta were obtained from T cells sorted as CD3+CD56+NKG2C+, CD3+CD56+NKG2C- and CD3+CD56-NKG2C+. Seven HCMV-seropositive donors and one seronegative donor made up the eight sequenced donors.

cDNA encoding TCR beta was synthesized via 5'RACE template switching incorporating UMIs. TCRdb reanalyzed the 5' RACE reads, giving one entry per CDR3 protein sequence and no DNA. The sample holds about half a million distinct CDR3 sequences. CDR1 and CDR2 from the germline V gene are LNHNV and YYDKDF (reference sequence). The CDR3 contains 12 residues. Sequenced sample: blood T cells: a sorted CD56 or NKG2C T cell subset, CD4+ or CD8+ T cells, or bulk PBMC T cells (not recorded which). The V call is TRBV15, the J call TRBJ2-3; the D call from TCRdb, TRBD2, cannot be confirmed without DNA. This receptor was obtained from a woman between 50 and 59 years old in good health. This CDR3 reads CATCVEGGTQYF.